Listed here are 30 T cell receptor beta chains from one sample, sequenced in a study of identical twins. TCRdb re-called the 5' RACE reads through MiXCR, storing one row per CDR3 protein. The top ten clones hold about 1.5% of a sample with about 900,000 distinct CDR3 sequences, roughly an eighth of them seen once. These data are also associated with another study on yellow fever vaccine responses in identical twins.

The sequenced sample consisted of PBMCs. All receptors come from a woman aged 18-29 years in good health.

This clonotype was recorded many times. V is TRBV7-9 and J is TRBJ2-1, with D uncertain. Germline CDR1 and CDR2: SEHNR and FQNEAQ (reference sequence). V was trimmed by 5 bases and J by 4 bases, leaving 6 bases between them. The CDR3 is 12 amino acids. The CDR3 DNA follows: TGTGCCAGCAGCCCAAGATACAATGAGCAGTTCTTC. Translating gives CASSPRYNEQFF.

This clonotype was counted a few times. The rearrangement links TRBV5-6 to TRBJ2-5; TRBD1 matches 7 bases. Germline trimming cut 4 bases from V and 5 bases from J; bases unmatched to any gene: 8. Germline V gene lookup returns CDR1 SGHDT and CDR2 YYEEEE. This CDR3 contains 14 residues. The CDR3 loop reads CASSTQQGVETQYF. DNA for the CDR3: TGTGCCAGCAGCACCCAGCAGGGGGTCGAGACCCAGTACTTC.

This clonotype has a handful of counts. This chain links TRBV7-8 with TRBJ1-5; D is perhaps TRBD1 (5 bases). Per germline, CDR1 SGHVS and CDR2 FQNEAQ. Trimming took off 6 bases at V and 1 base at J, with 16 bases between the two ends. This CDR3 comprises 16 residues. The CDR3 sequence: CASSPGRVPSNQPQHF. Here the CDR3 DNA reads TGTGCCAGCAGTCCTGGCAGGGTGCCGAGCAATCAGCCCCAGCATTTT.

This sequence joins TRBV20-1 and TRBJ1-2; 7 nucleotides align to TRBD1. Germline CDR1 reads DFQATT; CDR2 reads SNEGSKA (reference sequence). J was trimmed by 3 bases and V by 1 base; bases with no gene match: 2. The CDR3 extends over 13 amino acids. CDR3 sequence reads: CSARVGGDYGYTF. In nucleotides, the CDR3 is TGCAGTGCTAGAGTAGGGGGCGACTATGGCTACACCTTC.

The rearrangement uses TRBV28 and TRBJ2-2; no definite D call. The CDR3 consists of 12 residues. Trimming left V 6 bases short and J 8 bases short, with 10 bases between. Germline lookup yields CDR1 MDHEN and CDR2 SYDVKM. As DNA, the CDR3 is TGTGCCAGCAGCATAGCTGCGGGGGAGCTGTTTTTT. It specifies CASSIAAGELFF.

The CDR3 DNA is TGTGCCAGCAGATCGATCTCGGAGACCCAGTACTTC. Encoded protein: CASRSISETQYF. V usage is TRBV6-1 and J usage is TRBJ2-5; D gene unclear. CDR3 length equals 12 residues. The V end lost 6 bases, the J end lost 5 bases, and 10 bases lay between the germline ends. Germline V gene data show CDR1 as MNHNS and CDR2 as SASEGT.

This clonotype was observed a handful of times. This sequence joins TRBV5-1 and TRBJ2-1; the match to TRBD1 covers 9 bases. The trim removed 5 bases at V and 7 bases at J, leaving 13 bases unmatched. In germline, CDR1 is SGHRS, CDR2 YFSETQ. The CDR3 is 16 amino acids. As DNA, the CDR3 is TGCGCCAGCAGGCCAAACCCGGGACAGGGTTCTAATGAGCAGTTCTTC. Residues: CASRPNPGQGSNEQFF.

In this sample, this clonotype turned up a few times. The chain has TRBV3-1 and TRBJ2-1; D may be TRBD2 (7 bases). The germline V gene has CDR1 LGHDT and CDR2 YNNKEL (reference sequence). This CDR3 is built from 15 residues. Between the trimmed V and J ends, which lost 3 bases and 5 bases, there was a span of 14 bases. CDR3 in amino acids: CASSHRGGGHNEQFF. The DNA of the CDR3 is TGTGCCAGCAGCCATAGGGGGGGCGGACACAATGAGCAGTTCTTC.

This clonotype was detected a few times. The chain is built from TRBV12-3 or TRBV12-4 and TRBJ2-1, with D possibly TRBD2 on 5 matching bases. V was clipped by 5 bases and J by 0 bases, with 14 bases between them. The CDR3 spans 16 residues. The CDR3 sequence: CASSPSGKASYNEQFF. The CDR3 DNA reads TGTGCCAGCAGTCCCTCCGGGAAAGCCTCCTACAATGAGCAGTTCTTC.

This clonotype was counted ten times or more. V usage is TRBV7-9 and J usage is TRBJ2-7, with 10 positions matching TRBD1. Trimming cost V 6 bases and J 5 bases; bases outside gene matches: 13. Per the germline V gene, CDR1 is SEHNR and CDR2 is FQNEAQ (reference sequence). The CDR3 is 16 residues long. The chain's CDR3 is CASRTNPGTGVDEQYF. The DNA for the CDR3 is TGTGCCAGCAGAACCAATCCCGGGACAGGGGTTGACGAGCAGTACTTC.

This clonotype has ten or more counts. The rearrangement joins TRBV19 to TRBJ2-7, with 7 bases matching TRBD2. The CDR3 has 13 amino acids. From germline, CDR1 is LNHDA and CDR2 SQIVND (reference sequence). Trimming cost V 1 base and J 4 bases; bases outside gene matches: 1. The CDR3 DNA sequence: TGTGCCAGTAGTATAGGGACTAGTTACGAGCAGTACTTC. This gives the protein CASSIGTSYEQYF.

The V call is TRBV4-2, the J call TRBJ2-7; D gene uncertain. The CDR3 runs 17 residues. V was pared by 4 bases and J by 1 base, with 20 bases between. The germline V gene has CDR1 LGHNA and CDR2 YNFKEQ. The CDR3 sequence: CASSPTPERGDSYEQYF. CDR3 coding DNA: TGTGCCAGCAGCCCCACCCCCGAACGTGGCGATTCCTACGAGCAGTACTTC.

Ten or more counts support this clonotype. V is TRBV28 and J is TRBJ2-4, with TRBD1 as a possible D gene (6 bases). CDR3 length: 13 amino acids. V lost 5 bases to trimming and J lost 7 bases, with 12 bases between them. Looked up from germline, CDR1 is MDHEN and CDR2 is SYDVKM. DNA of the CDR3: TGTGCCAGCAGTCGAGGGGGTCGTAACATTCAGTACTTC. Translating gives CASSRGGRNIQYF.

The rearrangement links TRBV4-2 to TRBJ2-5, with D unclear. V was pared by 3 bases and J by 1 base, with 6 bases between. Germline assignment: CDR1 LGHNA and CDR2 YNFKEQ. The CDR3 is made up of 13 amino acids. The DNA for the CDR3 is TGTGCCAGCAGCCATGATCGCCAAGAGACCCAGTACTTC. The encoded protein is CASSHDRQETQYF.

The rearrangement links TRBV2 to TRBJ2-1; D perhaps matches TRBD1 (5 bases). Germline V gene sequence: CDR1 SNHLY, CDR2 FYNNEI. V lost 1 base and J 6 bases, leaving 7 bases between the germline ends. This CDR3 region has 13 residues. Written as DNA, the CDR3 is TGTGCCAGCAGTGAAGGCAGGGTCAATGAGCAGTTCTTC. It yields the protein CASSEGRVNEQFF.

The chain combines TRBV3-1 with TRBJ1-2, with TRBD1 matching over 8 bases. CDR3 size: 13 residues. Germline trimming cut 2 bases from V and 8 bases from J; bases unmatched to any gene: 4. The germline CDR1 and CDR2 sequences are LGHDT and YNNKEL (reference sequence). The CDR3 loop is CASSQQGARGYTF. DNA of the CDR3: TGTGCCAGCAGCCAACAGGGGGCAAGGGGCTACACCTTC.

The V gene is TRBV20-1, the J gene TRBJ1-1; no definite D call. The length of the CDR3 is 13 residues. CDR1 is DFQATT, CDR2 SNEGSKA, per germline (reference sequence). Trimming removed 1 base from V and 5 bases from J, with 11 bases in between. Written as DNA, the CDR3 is TGCAGTGCTAGAGTGGGGTGGGTAACTGAAGCTTTCTTT. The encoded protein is CSARVGWVTEAFF.

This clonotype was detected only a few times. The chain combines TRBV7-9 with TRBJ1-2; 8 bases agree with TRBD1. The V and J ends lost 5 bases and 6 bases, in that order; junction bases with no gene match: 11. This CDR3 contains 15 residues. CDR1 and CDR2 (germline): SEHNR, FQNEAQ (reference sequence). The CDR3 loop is CASSQAGGPADGYTF. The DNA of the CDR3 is TGTGCCAGCAGCCAGGCAGGGGGCCCAGCAGATGGCTACACCTTC. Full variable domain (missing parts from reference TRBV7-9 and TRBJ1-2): DTGVSQNPRHKITKRGQNVTFRCDPISEHNRLYWYRQTLGQGPEFLTYFQNEAQLEKSRLLSDRFSAERPKGSFSTLEIQRTEQGDSAMYLCASSQAGGPADGYTFGSGTRLTVV.

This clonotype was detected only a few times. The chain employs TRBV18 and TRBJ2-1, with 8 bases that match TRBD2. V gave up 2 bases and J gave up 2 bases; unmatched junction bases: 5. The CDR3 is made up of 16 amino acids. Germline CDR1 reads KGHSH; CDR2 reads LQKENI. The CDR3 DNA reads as TGTGCCAGCTCACCAGGAGCGGGAGTCCCCTACAATGAGCAGTTCTTC. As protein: CASSPGAGVPYNEQFF.

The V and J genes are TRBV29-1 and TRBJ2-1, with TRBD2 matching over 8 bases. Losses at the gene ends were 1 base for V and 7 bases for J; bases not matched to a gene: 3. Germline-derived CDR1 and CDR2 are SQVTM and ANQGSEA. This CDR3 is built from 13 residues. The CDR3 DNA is TGCAGCGTTGAAGCAATAGCGGGAAATGAGCAGTTCTTC. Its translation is CSVEAIAGNEQFF.

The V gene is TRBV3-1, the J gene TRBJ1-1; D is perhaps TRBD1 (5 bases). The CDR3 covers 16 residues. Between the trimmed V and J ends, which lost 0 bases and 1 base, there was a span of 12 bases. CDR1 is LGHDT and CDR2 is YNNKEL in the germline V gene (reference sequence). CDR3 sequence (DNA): TGTGCCAGCAGCCAAGAGGGACTTCTACGGAACACTGAAGCTTTCTTT. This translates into CASSQEGLLRNTEAFF. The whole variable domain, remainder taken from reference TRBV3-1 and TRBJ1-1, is DTAVSQTPKYLVTQMGNDKSIKCEQNLGHDTMYWYKQDSKKFLKIMFSYNNKELIINETVPNRFSPKSPDKAHLNLHINSLELGDSAVYFCASSQEGLLRNTEAFFGQGTRLTVV.

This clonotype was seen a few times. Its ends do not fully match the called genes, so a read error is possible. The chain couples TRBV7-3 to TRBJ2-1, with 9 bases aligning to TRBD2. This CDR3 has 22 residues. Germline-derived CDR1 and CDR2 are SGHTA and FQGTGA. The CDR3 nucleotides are TGTGCCAGCAGTTTAATAAGGGGTCTAGCGGGATGGATCCGGGTGCTGTACAATGAGCAGTTCTTC. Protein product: CASSLIRGLAGWIRVLYNEQFF.

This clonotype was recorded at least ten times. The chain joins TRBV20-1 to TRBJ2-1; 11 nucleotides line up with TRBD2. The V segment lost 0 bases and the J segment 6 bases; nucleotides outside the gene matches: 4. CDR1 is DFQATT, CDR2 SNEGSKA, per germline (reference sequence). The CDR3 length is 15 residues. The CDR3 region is CSARDPLAGANEQFF. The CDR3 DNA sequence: TGCAGTGCTAGAGACCCACTAGCGGGAGCCAATGAGCAGTTCTTC.

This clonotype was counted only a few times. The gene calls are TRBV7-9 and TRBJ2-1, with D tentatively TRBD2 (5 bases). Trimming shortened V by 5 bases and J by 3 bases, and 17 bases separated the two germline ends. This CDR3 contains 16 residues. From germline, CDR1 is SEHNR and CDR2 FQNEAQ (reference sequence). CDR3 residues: CASSDPLATNYNEQFF. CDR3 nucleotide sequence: TGTGCCAGCAGCGACCCGTTAGCGACCAACTACAATGAGCAGTTCTTC.

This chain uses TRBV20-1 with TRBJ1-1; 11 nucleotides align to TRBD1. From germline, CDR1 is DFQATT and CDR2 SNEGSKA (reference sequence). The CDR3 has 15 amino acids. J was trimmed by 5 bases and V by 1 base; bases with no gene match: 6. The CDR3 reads CSARAPGQGGTEAFF. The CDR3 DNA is TGCAGTGCTAGAGCCCCGGGACAGGGGGGAACTGAAGCTTTCTTT.

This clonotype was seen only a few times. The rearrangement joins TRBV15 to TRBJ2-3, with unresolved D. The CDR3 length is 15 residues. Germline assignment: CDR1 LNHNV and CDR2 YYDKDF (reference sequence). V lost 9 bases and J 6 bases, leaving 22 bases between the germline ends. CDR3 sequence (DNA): TGTGCCACTACCGTGGACGGCAATGTCGGGGATACGCAGTATTTT. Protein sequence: CATTVDGNVGDTQYF.

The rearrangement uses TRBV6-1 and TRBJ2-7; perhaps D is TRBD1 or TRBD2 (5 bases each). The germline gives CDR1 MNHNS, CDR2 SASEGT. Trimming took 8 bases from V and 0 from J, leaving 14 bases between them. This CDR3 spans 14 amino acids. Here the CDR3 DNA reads TGTGCCAGCCAACAGGTAGCGAGCTCCTACGAGCAGTACGTC. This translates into CASQQVASSYEQYV.

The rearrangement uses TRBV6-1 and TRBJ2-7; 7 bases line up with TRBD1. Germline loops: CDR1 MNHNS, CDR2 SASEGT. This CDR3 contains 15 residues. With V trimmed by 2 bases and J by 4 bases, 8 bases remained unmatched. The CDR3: CASSELGGEGYEQYF. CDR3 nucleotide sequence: TGTGCCAGCAGTGAACTAGGGGGCGAGGGATACGAGCAGTACTTC.

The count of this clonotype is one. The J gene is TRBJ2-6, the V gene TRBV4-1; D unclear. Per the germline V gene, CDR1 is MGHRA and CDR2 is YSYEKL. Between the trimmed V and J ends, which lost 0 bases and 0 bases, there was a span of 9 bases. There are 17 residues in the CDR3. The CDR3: CASSQDPQFSGANVLTF. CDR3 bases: TGCGCCAGCAGCCAAGACCCGCAGTTCTCTGGGGCCAACGTCCTGACTTTC.

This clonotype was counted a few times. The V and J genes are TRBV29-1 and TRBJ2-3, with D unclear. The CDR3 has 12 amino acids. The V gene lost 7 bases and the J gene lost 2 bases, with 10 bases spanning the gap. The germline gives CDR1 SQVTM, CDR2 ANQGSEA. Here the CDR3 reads CSAKVFTDTQYF. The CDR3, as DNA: TGCAGCGCTAAGGTATTCACAGATACGCAGTATTTT.